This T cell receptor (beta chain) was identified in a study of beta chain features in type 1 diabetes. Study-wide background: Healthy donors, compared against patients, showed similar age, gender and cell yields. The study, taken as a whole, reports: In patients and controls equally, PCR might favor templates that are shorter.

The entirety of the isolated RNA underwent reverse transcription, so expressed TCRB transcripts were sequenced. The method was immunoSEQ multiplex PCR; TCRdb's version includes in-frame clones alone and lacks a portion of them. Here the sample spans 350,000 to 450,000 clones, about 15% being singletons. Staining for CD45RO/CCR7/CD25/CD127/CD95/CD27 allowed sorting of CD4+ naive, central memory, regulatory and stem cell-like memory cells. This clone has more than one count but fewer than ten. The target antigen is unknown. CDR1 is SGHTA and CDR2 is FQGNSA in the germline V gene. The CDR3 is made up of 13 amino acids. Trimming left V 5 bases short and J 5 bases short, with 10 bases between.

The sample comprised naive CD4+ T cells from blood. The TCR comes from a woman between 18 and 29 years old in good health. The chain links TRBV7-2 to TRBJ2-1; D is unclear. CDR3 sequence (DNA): TGTGCCAGCAGCAGTCGACTGAACAATGAGCAGTTCTTC. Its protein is CASSSRLNNEQFF.